The source of this T cell receptor beta chain is a study of identical twins. The trim removed 0 bases at V and 4 bases at J, leaving 5 bases unmatched. The CDR3 is 15 residues long. Germline V CDR1 and CDR2: DFQATT, SNEGSKA (reference sequence). TCRdb redid the calling of the 5' RACE reads with MiXCR, one entry per CDR3 protein. Of roughly 720,000 distinct CDR3 sequences listed, 15% to 20% are singletons. General study findings and limits: Alpha sequences out of frame and shared by twins had excess low generation probability.

Concerning this clonotype itself: Antigen specificity is unknown.

The data also belong to a second study, concerning T cells expressing NK-cell markers. That report notes: In the group of eight sequenced donors, seven were HCMV-seropositive and one was seronegative. Restricting sorting to alpha-beta TCR T cells was achieved in several experiments by an anti-gamma-delta TCR antibody.

This TCR came from a woman aged 18 to 35 in good health. Input material: PBMCs. The V call is TRBV20-1, the J call TRBJ2-5; the match to TRBD2 covers 10 bases. CDR3 protein: CSARDEERGGETQYF. The CDR3 DNA sequence: TGCAGTGCTAGAGATGAGGAGCGGGGGGGAGAGACCCAGTACTTC.